This T cell receptor beta chain was profiled in a study of T cells in Graves' hyperthyroidism and ophthalmopathy. The CDR3 has 16 residues. V lost 3 bases, J lost 6 bases, and 17 bases lay in between. It was RNA transcripts that yielded the amplified TCR beta CDR3 regions. RT-PCR in the first round (using the HTBI primer set) targeted the TCR CDR3. TCRdb used MiXCR to reprocess the multiplex PCR reads, holding one entry per CDR3 protein. The table records about 46,000 distinct CDR3 sequences, 49% of them present only once. This sequence originates from a woman aged 45-65 years with Graves' hyperthyroidism. The chain couples TRBV12-3 or TRBV12-4 to TRBJ2-2; D tentatively reads TRBD1 or TRBD2 (6 bases each). The sample comprised peripheral blood or thyroid tissue (not recorded which). The CDR3 region has the DNA TGTGCCAGCAGTTTTAGGGGGGCGTTGGGCGCCGGGGAGCTGTTTTTT. Amino acid sequence: CASSFRGALGAGELFF.